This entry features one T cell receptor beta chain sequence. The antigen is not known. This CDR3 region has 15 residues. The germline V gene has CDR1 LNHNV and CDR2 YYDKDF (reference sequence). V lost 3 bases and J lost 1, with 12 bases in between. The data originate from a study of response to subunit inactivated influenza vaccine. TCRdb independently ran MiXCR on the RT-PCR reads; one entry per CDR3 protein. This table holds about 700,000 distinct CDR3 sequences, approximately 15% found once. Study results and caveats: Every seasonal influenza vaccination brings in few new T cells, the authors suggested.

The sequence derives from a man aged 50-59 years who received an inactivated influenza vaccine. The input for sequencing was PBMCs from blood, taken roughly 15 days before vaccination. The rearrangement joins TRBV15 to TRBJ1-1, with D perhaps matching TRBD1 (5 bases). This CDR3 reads CATSRGTQGNTEAFF. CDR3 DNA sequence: TGTGCCACCAGCAGGGGTACTCAGGGGAACACTGAAGCTTTCTTT.